This record covers a single TCR beta chain. The data originate from a study of blood T cell repertoires in COVID-19. Study information: In each case, the material was cDNA or gDNA derived from T cells, B-cell-depleted T cells, or PBMCs.

Sequencing used immunoSEQ multiplex PCR; TCRdb keeps in-frame clones, though not all of them. The sample lists about 240,000 clones, roughly four fifths seen once, with about 4% in the top ten. Germline V gives CDR1 LNHDA, CDR2 SQIVND (reference sequence). Trimming took 3 bases from V and 9 from J; bases not matched to a gene: 9. This CDR3 contains 15 residues. This receptor was taken from a man aged 50 or older with acute or convalescent COVID-19. The rearrangement links TRBV19 to TRBJ2-3; TRBD2 matches 10 bases. The sequencing sample was made of peripheral blood. This chain's CDR3 is CASSIQRGGQGTQYF. CDR3 nucleotides: TGTGCCAGTAGTATCCAGCGGGGGGGCCAAGGGACGCAGTATTTT. Together with reference TRBV19 and TRBJ2-3, the CDR3 gives the full variable domain: DGGITQSPKYLFRKEGQNVTLSCEQNLNHDAMYWYRQDPGQGLRLIYYSQIVNDFQKGDIAEGYSVSREKKESFPLTVTSAQKNPTAFYLCASSIQRGGQGTQYFGPGTRLTVL.